The 7 T cell receptor beta chains reported below all come from one sample, sequenced in a study of T cell responses to AZD1222 COVID-19 vaccine. Profiling relied on immunoSEQ multiplex PCR, and the TCRdb table lists in-frame clones only, not all of them. The sample records 80,000 to 100,000 clones, around 88% being singletons. Specimen: peripheral blood, collected 28 days after the second AZD1222 dose. The receptors stem from an adult who received the AZD1222 COVID-19 vaccine.

The J gene is TRBJ2-7, the V gene TRBV11-3; the D gene could be TRBD1 or TRBD2 (5 bases each). The germline V gene encodes CDR1 SGHNT and CDR2 YENEEA. The CDR3 has 14 amino acids. V shed 5 bases and J shed 4 bases, with 15 bases lying between them. In nucleotides, the CDR3 is TGTGCCAGCAGCCCCAGGGACGGCGCTTACGAGCAGTACTTC. It translates to CASSPRDGAYEQYF.

The CDR3 sequence is CASSAAISGIYEQYF. DNA of the CDR3: TGTGCCAGCTCCGCCGCGATCTCGGGGATCTACGAGCAGTACTTC. The chain is built from TRBV18 and TRBJ2-7; weak D call: TRBD2 (5 bases). This CDR3 is 15 amino acids long. Germline V lookup: CDR1 KGHSH, CDR2 LQKENI. The V end was cut by 6 bases, the J end by 3 bases, with 18 bases between.

The chain employs TRBV27 and TRBJ1-5, with a possible D match to TRBD1 (5 bases). The CDR3 length is 14 residues. Trimming shortened V by 8 bases and J by 1 base, and 12 bases separated the two germline ends. Germline CDR1 is MNHEY and CDR2 is SMNVEV (reference sequence). The DNA of the CDR3 is TGTGCCAGCCGCGTGCGGGGCAGCAATCAGCCCCAGCATTTT. The encoded protein is CASRVRGSNQPQHF.

The gene calls are TRBV19 and TRBJ1-1; 9 nucleotides line up with TRBD1. This CDR3 contains 16 residues. From germline, CDR1 is LNHDA and CDR2 SQIVND (reference sequence). With 5 bases clipped from V and 1 base from J, the junction kept 8 bases outside the gene matches. The CDR3 spells CASSVGTGIANTEAFF. CDR3 nucleotides: TGTGCCAGTAGTGTTGGGACAGGGATTGCGAACACTGAAGCTTTCTTT. Full variable domain (rest looked up from reference TRBV19 and TRBJ1-1): DGGITQSPKYLFRKEGQNVTLSCEQNLNHDAMYWYRQDPGQGLRLIYYSQIVNDFQKGDIAEGYSVSREKKESFPLTVTSAQKNPTAFYLCASSVGTGIANTEAFFGQGTRLTVV.

This chain joins TRBV3-1 (or the pseudogene TRBV3-2) and TRBJ2-7; 8 bases are a match to TRBD1. The germline gives CDR1 LGHDT, CDR2 YNNKEL (reference sequence). V was clipped by 3 bases and J by 3 bases; unmatched bases: 16. CDR3 length: 18 residues. The CDR3 protein is CASSHFPIPGQENYEQYF. In DNA, the CDR3 is TGTGCCAGCAGCCACTTCCCGATACCGGGACAGGAAAACTACGAGCAGTACTTC.

V gene TRBV7-9 combines with J gene TRBJ1-2, with a possible D match to TRBD1 (6 bases). Germline CDR1 reads SEHNR; CDR2 reads FQNEAQ (reference sequence). V lost 3 bases, J lost 7 bases, and 24 bases lay in between. This CDR3 contains 17 residues. Here the CDR3 DNA reads TGTGCCAGCAGCTTGACAGGCTCCCCCAAGCTAGGCTTTGGCTACACCTTC. It is translated as CASSLTGSPKLGFGYTF.

The gene calls are TRBV5-1 and TRBJ2-2; 8 nucleotides line up with TRBD1. Germline V gives CDR1 SGHRS, CDR2 YFSETQ. The junction had 2 bases not matched to a gene; V was cut back by 0 bases and J by 1 base. The CDR3 runs to 16 residues. This CDR3 is CASSLVGQGNTGELFF. The CDR3 DNA follows: TGCGCCAGCAGCTTGGTTGGACAGGGGAACACCGGGGAGCTGTTTTTT.